This TCR beta chain was sequenced during a study of blood T cell repertoires in COVID-19. Study background: T cells, B-cell-depleted T cells, or PBMCs provided the cDNA or gDNA that served as material.

Authors' analysis steps: Amplification with reference gene primers provided the estimates of nucleated cell counts. Data came from immunoSEQ multiplex PCR; TCRdb stores just in-frame clones and leaves some out. The V and J calls and clone size are taken from that table; D and trimming were inferred from the DNA. This table has 150,000 or so clones, 65% to 85% appearing once. Germline V gene lookup returns CDR1 SNHLY and CDR2 FYNNEI. The CDR3 is 14 residues long. Trimming took 8 bases from V and 11 from J; bases not matched to a gene: 15. This receptor was taken from a woman aged 60-70 years with acute or convalescent COVID-19. The chain links TRBV2 to TRBJ1-3; 7 bases are shared with TRBD1. The specimen was peripheral blood. The CDR3 loop is CASRSEGARGAIYF. The CDR3 coding sequence is TGTGCCAGCCGGTCCGAGGGGGCCCGTGGGGCCATATATTTT.